The rows below give T cell receptor beta chains drawn from one sample of a study of T cell responses to AZD1222 COVID-19 vaccine. Data came from immunoSEQ multiplex PCR; TCRdb stores just in-frame clones and leaves some out. Of roughly 48,000 clones in the sample, 70% to 90% were seen once. The material was peripheral blood, obtained 28 days after the second AZD1222 dose. Receptor source: an adult who received the AZD1222 COVID-19 vaccine. CDR3s include the opening cysteine and the closing phenylalanine or tryptophan. A D gene is named only where the DNA matches it firmly. Size is stated for part of the rows, as once, few or many counts, or as a class when the clone is expanded.

V gene: TRBV18; J gene: TRBJ2-1; CDR3 length: 14; D gene: NA; clone size: NA; CDR3 protein: CASSPPGPPNEQFF; CDR3 DNA: TGTGCCAGCTCACCCCCGGGACCACCCAATGAGCAGTTCTTC
V gene: TRBV7-6; J gene: TRBJ2-4; CDR3 length: 18; D gene: NA; clone size: NA; CDR3 protein: CASSKEVGVRVSKNIQYF; CDR3 DNA: TGTGCCAGCAGCAAAGAGGTCGGGGTACGGGTTTCCAAAAACATTCAGTACTTC
V gene: TRBV6-5; J gene: TRBJ1-4; CDR3 length: 13; D gene: TRBD1; clone size: NA; CDR3 protein: CASADRVEEKLFF; CDR3 DNA: TGTGCCAGCGCCGACAGGGTGGAAGAAAAACTGTTTTTT
V gene: TRBV5-8; J gene: TRBJ1-5; CDR3 length: 14; D gene: NA; clone size: once; CDR3 protein: CASSLDRLNQPQHF; CDR3 DNA: TGTGCCAGCAGCTTGGACAGACTCAATCAGCCCCAGCATTTT
V gene: TRBV5-5; J gene: TRBJ1-3; CDR3 length: 17; D gene: TRBD1; clone size: NA; CDR3 protein: CASSWPGQGARGNTIYF; CDR3 DNA: TGTGCCAGCAGCTGGCCGGGACAGGGGGCGCGTGGAAACACCATATATTTT
V gene: TRBV29-1; J gene: TRBJ2-2; CDR3 length: 17; D gene: TRBD2; clone size: NA; CDR3 protein: CSVEGLAGGQGTGELFF; CDR3 DNA: TGCAGCGTTGAAGGGTTAGCGGGGGGGCAGGGCACCGGGGAGCTGTTTTTT
V gene: TRBV24-1; J gene: TRBJ2-3; CDR3 length: 15; D gene: NA; clone size: NA; CDR3 protein: CATSDKGTGTDTQYF; CDR3 DNA: TGTGCCACCAGTGACAAAGGGACTGGCACAGATACGCAGTATTTT
V gene: TRBV11-2; J gene: TRBJ2-1; CDR3 length: 15; D gene: TRBD1; clone size: NA; CDR3 protein: CASSLVRAGGSEQFF; CDR3 DNA: TGTGCCAGCAGCTTAGTTAGGGCAGGGGGCAGCGAGCAGTTCTTC
V gene: TRBV7-2; J gene: TRBJ2-7; CDR3 length: 15; D gene: TRBD1; clone size: NA; CDR3 protein: CASSLIGAGGYEQYF; CDR3 DNA: TGTGCCAGCAGCCTAATAGGGGCAGGGGGCTACGAGCAGTACTTC
V gene: TRBV10-3; J gene: TRBJ1-1; CDR3 length: 15; D gene: NA; clone size: NA; CDR3 protein: CATQTPRRENTEAFF; CDR3 DNA: TGTGCCACCCAGACGCCGAGGAGGGAGAACACTGAAGCTTTCTTT
V gene: TRBV6-4; J gene: TRBJ2-2; CDR3 length: 16; D gene: TRBD2; clone size: NA; CDR3 protein: CASSDIAGGDTGELFF; CDR3 DNA: TGTGCCAGCAGTGATATAGCGGGGGGAGACACCGGGGAGCTGTTTTTT
V gene: TRBV6-5; J gene: TRBJ1-4; CDR3 length: 11; D gene: NA; clone size: few; CDR3 protein: CASSVREKLFF; CDR3 DNA: TGTGCCAGCAGCGTCAGGGAAAAACTGTTTTTT
V gene: TRBV18; J gene: TRBJ2-7; CDR3 length: 16; D gene: NA; clone size: NA; CDR3 protein: CASSPPLHSPSYEQYF; CDR3 DNA: TGTGCCAGCTCACCACCGCTGCACAGTCCCTCCTACGAGCAGTACTTC